Here is one T cell receptor beta chain with its context. The antigen remains unidentified. Per individual sample, total RNA of at least 6 micrograms was extracted. This sample was included in a study of blood T cells in healthy people across ages. Overall study results and limits: The study lacked donor CMV status, which possibly confounded expanded clonotype changes. It was found that TCR beta diversity correlated strongly with the percentage of naive T cells. Long-lived donors carried more naive CD4+ cells and greater diversity than aged donors.

Through a sample-barcoded 5' primer and a J-beta primer mix, a second PCR was run for roughly 7 to 11 cycles. TCRdb processed the 5' RACE reads anew with MiXCR; each CDR3 protein has one entry. The profile covers 790,000 or so distinct CDR3 sequences, with 56% appearing a single time and roughly 26% taken by the ten largest. This TCR derives from a middle-aged man in good health. Sequencing was done on a sample of blood.

The CDR3 loop is CASSFRLAEKRATDTQYF. For the CDR3, the DNA is TGCGCCAGCAGCTTTAGACTAGCGGAGAAACGGGCCACAGATACGCAGTATTTT. This chain joins TRBV5-1 and TRBJ2-3; 9 bases map to TRBD2. The germline V gene encodes CDR1 SGHRS and CDR2 YFSETQ. This CDR3 contains 18 residues. V shed 2 bases and J 2 bases; nucleotides not matched to a gene: 12.